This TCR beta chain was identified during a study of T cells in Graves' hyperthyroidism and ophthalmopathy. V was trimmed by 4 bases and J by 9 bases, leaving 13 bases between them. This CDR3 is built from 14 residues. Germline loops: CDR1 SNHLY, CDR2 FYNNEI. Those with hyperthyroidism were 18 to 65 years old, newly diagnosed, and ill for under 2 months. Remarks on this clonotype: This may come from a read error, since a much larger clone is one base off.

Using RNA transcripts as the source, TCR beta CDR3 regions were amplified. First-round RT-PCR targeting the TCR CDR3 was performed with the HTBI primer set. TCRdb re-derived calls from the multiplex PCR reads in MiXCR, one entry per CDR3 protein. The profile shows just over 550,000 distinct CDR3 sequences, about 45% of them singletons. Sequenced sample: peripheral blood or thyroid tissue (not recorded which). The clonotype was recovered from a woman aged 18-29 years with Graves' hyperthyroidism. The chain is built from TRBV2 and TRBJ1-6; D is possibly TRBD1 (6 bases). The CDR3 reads CASSAGTPGSPLHF. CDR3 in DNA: TGTGCCAGCAGTGCCGGGACACCGGGTTCACCCCTCCACTTT.